This T cell receptor beta chain comes out of a study of blood T cell repertoires in COVID-19. Across the whole study: Samples of COVID-19 (acute and convalescent) were obtained from the United States, Italy and Spain. PBMCs, B-cell-depleted T cells, or T cells provided the cDNA or gDNA that made up the material.

In the authors' workflow: From reference gene primer amplification, estimates of nucleated cell counts were derived. Assay used: immunoSEQ multiplex PCR; TCRdb lists only in-frame clones, some missing. V, J and clone size are those of that table, while D and trimming were read from the DNA. The data contain 120,000 to 150,000 clones, under 85% of them seen just once; the ten biggest clones take up 1.5% to 2%. J was trimmed by 1 base and V by 6 bases; bases with no gene match: 7. The germline gives CDR1 SGHRS, CDR2 YFSETQ. CDR3 length: 14 residues. The clonotype originates from a human donor in a cohort sampled during active COVID-19. The rearrangement joins TRBV5-1 to TRBJ2-7, with TRBD1 matching 7 bases. The sequenced sample was peripheral blood. The CDR3 reads CASKGDSASYEQYF. CDR3 coding DNA: TGCGCCAGCAAGGGGGACAGCGCATCCTACGAGCAGTACTTC.